This T cell receptor beta chain was sequenced in a study of blood T cell repertoires in COVID-19. TCRdb's table, derived via immunoSEQ multiplex PCR, lists solely in-frame clones and lacks some. The repertoire holds just over 15,000 clones, roughly 80% seen once, with roughly 9.7% in the top ten. Trimming removed 2 bases from V and 2 bases from J, with 12 bases in between. In germline, CDR1 is GTSNPN, CDR2 SVGIG (reference sequence). The CDR3 totals 15 residues. What was sequenced was peripheral blood. The chain combines TRBV30 with TRBJ2-2, with unresolved D. This TCR derives from a human donor in a cohort sampled during active COVID-19. CDR3 sequence (DNA): TGTGCCTGGAGTCGGAACAGCCTAAACACCGGGGAGCTGTTTTTT. It is translated as CAWSRNSLNTGELFF.